The text below deals with one T cell receptor beta chain. What it binds is unknown. Separate from the approximately 670-subject first cohort, the roughly 120-subject validation cohort was the one that the donors belonged to. Profiled with immunoSEQ multiplex PCR; TCRdb holds only in-frame clones, not every one. Here the sample spans about 130,000 clones, about 88% being singletons. The data were taken from a study of cytomegalovirus exposure and HLA in healthy donors. Study-level results: It was found in a later analysis that first-cohort TCR clusters tended to co-occur in the 100 to 150 validation repertoires.

The V and J ends lost 4 bases and 0 bases, in that order; junction bases with no gene match: 3. This CDR3 is 14 amino acids long. Germline loops: CDR1 SGHDT, CDR2 YYEEEE. This sequence was found in a young woman in good health and CMV-seropositive. Input material: PBMCs. The genes are TRBV5-6 and TRBJ2-7; 8 positions match TRBD1. This CDR3 reads CASSGTGHSYEQYF. Here the CDR3 DNA reads TGTGCCAGCAGCGGGACAGGCCACTCCTACGAGCAGTACTTC.